A single sample is the source of the 24 T cell receptor beta chains below, sequenced in a study of blood T cell repertoires in COVID-19. Assay: immunoSEQ multiplex PCR; the TCRdb copy retains only in-frame clones and omits some. The table includes 400,000 to 500,000 clones, roughly 88% detected once. What was sequenced was PBMCs or T cells enriched from blood (not recorded which). These TCRs come from a woman aged 40 to 50 who had recovered from COVID-19.

The chain combines TRBV27 with TRBJ2-2, with 9 bases lining up with TRBD2. The CDR3 consists of 17 residues. The V gene's germline CDR1 is MNHEY and CDR2 SMNVEV (reference sequence). V was pared by 3 bases and J by 7 bases, with 12 bases of the junction left unmatched. CDR3 DNA sequence: TGTGCCAGCAGTTTGGGGCTAGCGGGGAGGGGGAACGGGGAGCTGTTTTTT. Translation: CASSLGLAGRGNGELFF.

CDR3 coding DNA: TGTGCCACCTTAGCGCCCTCCTACGAGCAGTACTTC. It codes for CATLAPSYEQYF. The rearrangement uses TRBV6-6 and TRBJ2-7; maybe TRBD2 (5 bases). V lost 10 bases and J 0 bases, leaving 10 bases between the germline ends. The CDR3 contains 12 residues. Germline V gene sequence: CDR1 MNHNY, CDR2 SVGAGI (reference sequence).

The chain carries TRBV2 and TRBJ1-6; 12 nucleotides line up with TRBD1. The CDR3 spans 17 residues. Germline V gives CDR1 SNHLY, CDR2 FYNNEI. After removal of 9 bases from V and 8 bases from J, the junction contained 14 bases not matched to a gene. The CDR3, as DNA: TGTGCCAGAACCCCGGGACAGGGGGCCCCCCGGGATTCACCCCTCCACTTT. Amino acids: CARTPGQGAPRDSPLHF.

This chain uses TRBV20-1 with TRBJ2-3; D might be TRBD2 (6 bases). The V gene lost 3 bases and the J gene lost 4 bases, with 14 bases spanning the gap. The germline V gene has CDR1 DFQATT and CDR2 SNEGSKA (reference sequence). The CDR3 length is 14 residues. The CDR3 nucleotides read TGCAGTGCTAGTGGCCCAGCGGGTGCAGATACGCAGTATTTT. This gives the protein CSASGPAGADTQYF.

This sequence joins TRBV7-9 and TRBJ2-1, with 7 bases matching TRBD1. Per the germline V gene, CDR1 is SEHNR and CDR2 is FQNEAQ (reference sequence). J lost 6 bases, V lost 5 bases, and 4 bases had no gene match. The CDR3 contains 13 residues. DNA of the CDR3: TGTGCCAGCAGCATTAGACAGGGCAATGAGCAGTTCTTC. It encodes CASSIRQGNEQFF. Drawing the rest from reference TRBV7-9 and TRBJ2-1, the complete variable domain is DTGVSQNPRHKITKRGQNVTFRCDPISEHNRLYWYRQTLGQGPEFLTYFQNEAQLEKSRLLSDRFSAERPKGSFSTLEIQRTEQGDSAMYLCASSIRQGNEQFFGPGTRLTVL.

The rearrangement uses TRBV5-6 and TRBJ2-1; D is uncertain. CDR1 SGHDT and CDR2 YYEEEE come from the germline V gene. Trimming shortened V by 4 bases and J by 4 bases, and 6 bases separated the two germline ends. This CDR3 is 12 amino acids long. The CDR3 here is CASSSQYNEQFF. The CDR3 DNA reads TGTGCCAGCAGCAGCCAATACAATGAGCAGTTCTTC.

J is TRBJ2-1 and V is TRBV25-1; D possibly corresponds to TRBD2 (5 bases). The V end was cut by 7 bases, the J end by 7 bases, with 8 bases between. The CDR3 spans 11 residues. Germline values: CDR1 MGHDK, CDR2 SYGVNS. The CDR3 reads CASTRGNEQFF. CDR3 DNA sequence: TGTGCCAGCACGAGAGGGAATGAGCAGTTCTTC.

V is TRBV5-1 and J is TRBJ2-1, with 8 nucleotides matching TRBD2. From germline, CDR1 is SGHRS and CDR2 YFSETQ. This CDR3 has 14 amino acids. Trimming cost V 2 bases and J 4 bases; bases outside gene matches: 2. As DNA, the CDR3 is TGCGCCAGCAGCTTTAGCGGGACATACAATGAGCAGTTCTTC. Translation: CASSFSGTYNEQFF.

The rearrangement links TRBV12-5 to TRBJ2-7; 8 nucleotides match TRBD1. Germline CDR1 reads LGHNT; CDR2 reads FRNRAP. The trim removed 11 bases at V and 3 bases at J, leaving 15 bases unmatched. CDR3 length equals 15 residues. The CDR3 here is CASGRPGQEDYEQYF. CDR3 in DNA: TGTGCTTCCGGGCGTCCGGGACAGGAAGACTACGAGCAGTACTTC. Supplemented by reference TRBV12-5 and TRBJ2-7, the full variable domain reads DARVTQTPRHKVTEMGQEVTMRCQPILGHNTVFWYRQTMMQGLELLAYFRNRAPLDDSGMPKDRFSAEMPDATLATLKIQPSEPRDSAVYFCASGRPGQEDYEQYFGPGTRLTVT.

This clone was detected once. The rearrangement links TRBV11-3 to TRBJ2-5; possibly TRBD2 for D (5 bases). Germline V lookup: CDR1 SGHNT, CDR2 YENEEA. Trimming took 3 bases from V and 0 from J, leaving 14 bases between them. CDR3 length equals 16 residues. The CDR3 reads CASSFSLALYQETQYF. The CDR3 DNA is TGTGCCAGCAGCTTCTCCTTAGCGCTGTACCAAGAGACCCAGTACTTC.

This rearrangement joins TRBV6-5 to TRBJ1-2, with 7 bases that match TRBD1. The CDR3 consists of 14 residues. The germline V gene has CDR1 MNHEY and CDR2 SVGAGI. V lost 4 bases, J lost 8 bases, and 10 bases stayed unmatched. CDR3 residues: CASSSRQGHRGYTF. CDR3 in DNA: TGTGCCAGCAGTTCTCGACAGGGACATCGAGGCTACACCTTC.

The genes are TRBV11-3 and TRBJ2-1; D might be TRBD1 (7 bases). With 3 bases removed from V and 4 bases from J, the gap between germline ends came to 16 bases. This CDR3 contains 16 residues. CDR1 and CDR2 (germline): SGHNT, YENEEA. In DNA, the CDR3 is TGTGCCAGCAGCTTCTCCGGCGGGACAGTTTACAATGAGCAGTTCTTC. This encodes CASSFSGGTVYNEQFF.

This clone appeared a single time. The J gene is TRBJ2-3, the V gene TRBV15, with D perhaps matching TRBD2 (5 bases). Trimming left V 1 base short and J 4 bases short, with 12 bases between. CDR3 length: 15 residues. The germline CDR1 and CDR2 sequences are LNHNV and YYDKDF (reference sequence). The CDR3 here is CATSRALVQADTQYF. The CDR3 DNA follows: TGTGCCACCAGCAGAGCACTAGTTCAAGCAGATACGCAGTATTTT.

The rearrangement joins TRBV27 to TRBJ1-5; D is perhaps TRBD1 (5 bases). The CDR3 length is 11 residues. The V gene lost 8 bases and the J gene lost 6 bases, with 8 bases spanning the gap. CDR1 is MNHEY and CDR2 is SMNVEV in the germline V gene (reference sequence). The CDR3 protein is CASHGAQPQHF. CDR3 DNA sequence: TGTGCCAGCCATGGGGCTCAGCCCCAGCATTTT.

V and J are TRBV5-1 and TRBJ2-7, with D possibly matching TRBD1 (5 bases). V was pared by 3 bases and J by 5 bases, with 9 bases between. The germline V gene encodes CDR1 SGHRS and CDR2 YFSETQ. The CDR3 runs 12 residues. The CDR3: CASSSTGNEQYF. In DNA, the CDR3 is TGCGCCAGCAGCTCAACAGGAAACGAGCAGTACTTC.

V is TRBV27 and J is TRBJ2-2, with D hard to call. Trimming shortened V by 2 bases and J by 3 bases, and 16 bases separated the two germline ends. The CDR3 has 17 amino acids. Germline loops: CDR1 MNHEY, CDR2 SMNVEV (reference sequence). The CDR3 spells CASSLTITGSYTGELFF. CDR3 sequence (DNA): TGTGCCAGCAGTTTAACCATTACCGGGTCTTACACCGGGGAGCTGTTTTTT.

The rearrangement uses TRBV20-1 and TRBJ2-3; 10 bases fit TRBD2. The CDR3 spans 14 residues. The trim removed 3 bases at V and 5 bases at J, leaving 5 bases unmatched. Germline CDR1 reads DFQATT; CDR2 reads SNEGSKA (reference sequence). The CDR3 DNA follows: TGCAGTGCTAGTCTAGCGGGAGTGAGAGATACGCAGTATTTT. Translation: CSASLAGVRDTQYF.

The chain uses TRBV5-4 and TRBJ2-5; D may be TRBD2 (5 bases). This CDR3 has 15 amino acids. V was shortened by 5 bases and J by 1 base, with 15 bases between the two germline ends. Germline CDR1 reads SGHNT; CDR2 reads YYREEE (reference sequence). The CDR3 DNA is TGTGCCAGCAGAAACGCGCCGGGATCCCAAGAGACCCAGTACTTC. It is translated as CASRNAPGSQETQYF.

The chain is built from TRBV9 and TRBJ2-2; D is possibly TRBD1 (5 bases). The CDR3 length is 16 residues. Deletions cut 0 bases from V and 0 bases from J, with 9 bases between. Germline assignment: CDR1 SGDLS and CDR2 YYNGEE. DNA of the CDR3: TGTGCCAGCAGCGTAGGGAGCAGGGCGAACACCGGGGAGCTGTTTTTT. Translated: CASSVGSRANTGELFF.

This chain connects TRBV7-9 to TRBJ1-5; D remains ambiguous. Trimming removed 7 bases from V and 3 bases from J, with 22 bases in between. Germline CDR1 reads SEHNR; CDR2 reads FQNEAQ (reference sequence). The CDR3 loop spans 17 amino acids. The chain's CDR3 is CASTPPFGKTHNQPQHF. The CDR3 nucleotides read TGTGCCAGCACCCCCCCGTTCGGGAAGACCCACAATCAGCCCCAGCATTTT.

The chain links TRBV27 to TRBJ1-2, with unresolved D. The CDR3 totals 13 residues. Germline V CDR1 and CDR2: MNHEY, SMNVEV (reference sequence). V was clipped by 8 bases and J by 1 base, with 11 bases between them. The DNA of the CDR3 is TGTGCCAGCGCGGACTGGGATAACTATGGCTACACCTTC. Translation: CASADWDNYGYTF.

The rearrangement links TRBV18 to TRBJ1-2; TRBD1 aligns across 7 bases. V gave up 3 bases and J gave up 8 bases; unmatched junction bases: 6. The CDR3 has 13 amino acids. Germline CDR1 is KGHSH and CDR2 is LQKENI. CDR3 bases: TGTGCCAGCTCACCCAGGGACAGTTTAGGCTACACCTTC. Its protein product is CASSPRDSLGYTF.

This chain joins TRBV2 and TRBJ1-2; 7 bases are a match to TRBD1. Unmatched junction bases numbered 8, after V lost 6 bases and J lost 4 bases. The CDR3 is 14 residues long. Per the germline V gene, CDR1 is SNHLY and CDR2 is FYNNEI. Written as DNA, the CDR3 is TGTGCCAGCAGCGGCGACAGGGTAGGCTATGGCTACACCTTC. This encodes CASSGDRVGYGYTF.

The V gene is TRBV12-3 or TRBV12-4, the J gene TRBJ1-2; TRBD1 is a possible D gene (6 bases). The length of the CDR3 is 13 residues. V lost 6 bases and J 4 bases, leaving 12 bases between the germline ends. The CDR3 spells CASSETGPYGYTF. The CDR3 coding sequence is TGTGCCAGCAGCGAGACAGGTCCCTATGGCTACACCTTC.